Shown below are 16 T cell receptor beta chains from a single sample sequenced in a study of T cells in Graves' hyperthyroidism and ophthalmopathy. RNA transcripts were the template for amplifying TCR beta CDR3 regions. HTBI primers were the set used in a first-round RT-PCR of the TCR CDR3. In TCRdb, the multiplex PCR reads were re-called with MiXCR into one record per CDR3 protein. The sample includes over 650,000 distinct CDR3 sequences, 15% to 20% of them seen just once. Material for sequencing was blood. The receptors originated from a man between 18 and 29 years old with Graves' hyperthyroidism.

The CDR3 loop reads CASSLRPDRAVGNTIYF. Here the CDR3 DNA reads TGTGCCAGCAGCCTCAGACCCGACAGGGCGGTTGGAAACACCATATATTTT. This chain links TRBV5-5 with TRBJ1-3; 7 bases are shared with TRBD1. Germline lookup yields CDR1 SGHKS and CDR2 YYEKEE (reference sequence). CDR3 length: 17 amino acids. Trimming removed 4 bases from V and 3 bases from J; junction bases left unmatched: 13.

This clonotype was counted a few times. The chain links TRBV10-3 to TRBJ2-2; 8 nucleotides align to TRBD2. CDR1 and CDR2 from the germline V gene are ENHRY and SYGVKD. Trimming removed 5 bases from V and 0 bases from J; junction bases left unmatched: 5. The CDR3 has 16 amino acids. CDR3 bases: TGTGCCATCAGTCCCATAGCGGGATCGAACACCGGGGAGCTGTTTTTT. It encodes CAISPIAGSNTGELFF.

This clonotype has a handful of counts. This chain joins TRBV7-2 and TRBJ2-7; weak D call: TRBD2 (6 bases). Germline V gene sequence: CDR1 SGHTA, CDR2 FQGNSA. V was trimmed by 4 bases and J by 0 bases, leaving 13 bases between them. CDR3 size: 15 residues. The CDR3 DNA reads TGTGCCAGCAGCTGGGACTTGCGGGCCTCCTACGAGCAGTACTTC. Its translation: CASSWDLRASYEQYF.

This clonotype was found a few times. One base away lies a much larger clone, so this may be a sequencing read error. V is TRBV6-2 or TRBV6-3 and J is TRBJ2-3; possibly TRBD1 for D (6 bases). This CDR3 region has 14 residues. Germline loops: CDR1 MNHEY, CDR2 SVGEGT. The CDR3 protein is CAGSSPGAPGTQYF. As DNA, the CDR3 is TGTGCCGGCAGTTCCCCAGGGGCACCTGGTACGCAGTATTTT.

V usage is TRBV6-1 and J usage is TRBJ1-2; TRBD1 matches 8 bases. Germline CDR1 is MNHNS and CDR2 is SASEGT. The CDR3 is 14 amino acids. The trim removed 6 bases at V and 4 bases at J, leaving 7 bases unmatched. The CDR3 sequence: CASSPQGAFYGYTF. The CDR3 nucleotides are TGTGCCAGCAGCCCGCAGGGGGCCTTCTATGGCTACACCTTC.

The rearrangement joins TRBV7-9 to TRBJ2-7; 7 nucleotides agree with TRBD2. V lost 1 base and J lost 2; bases outside the gene matches: 8. In germline, CDR1 is SEHNR, CDR2 FQNEAQ (reference sequence). There are 16 residues in the CDR3. The CDR3 sequence is CASSLGLAATTYEQYF. The CDR3 DNA sequence: TGTGCCAGCAGCTTAGGTCTAGCGGCAACCACCTACGAGCAGTACTTC.

In nucleotides, the CDR3 is TGTGCCAGCAGCGGGGCGGAGGGAGAGGCCTACAATGAGCAGTTCTTC. Translated: CASSGAEGEAYNEQFF. The chain carries TRBV11-2 and TRBJ2-1; D may be TRBD2 (6 bases). V was pared by 5 bases and J by 2 bases, with 16 bases between. CDR1 is SGHAT and CDR2 is FQNNGV in the germline V gene. The CDR3 extends over 16 amino acids.

This clonotype was counted many times. The CDR3 DNA follows: TGCGCCAGCGGAAAGGTGACCGGACAGATAAATGAGCAGTTCTTC. This translates into CASGKVTGQINEQFF. V is TRBV5-1 and J is TRBJ2-1, with TRBD1 as a possible D gene (6 bases). The CDR3 consists of 15 residues. The V gene lost 7 bases and the J gene lost 7 bases, with 21 bases spanning the gap. Germline lookup yields CDR1 SGHRS and CDR2 YFSETQ.

V is TRBV11-2 and J is TRBJ1-3; TRBD1 matches 7 bases. The V segment lost 5 bases and the J segment 3 bases; nucleotides outside the gene matches: 22. The CDR3 sequence is 20 residues long. Germline CDR1 is SGHAT and CDR2 is FQNNGV. The CDR3 coding sequence is TGTGCCAGCAGCCTTTTGACAGGGAGAGAGCAAGACTTGGGTGGAAACACCATATATTTT. Protein product: CASSLLTGREQDLGGNTIYF.

This clonotype was counted ten times or more. CDR3: CASSLQGLNYEQYF. CDR3 coding DNA: TGTGCCAGCAGTTTACAGGGGTTGAACTACGAGCAGTACTTC. The J gene is TRBJ2-7, the V gene TRBV27, with TRBD1 as a possible D gene (6 bases). This CDR3 has 14 residues. V lost 2 bases and J 3 bases, leaving 11 bases between the germline ends. Germline V gene lookup returns CDR1 MNHEY and CDR2 SMNVEV (reference sequence).

This sequence joins TRBV20-1 and TRBJ2-1; TRBD2 aligns across 7 bases. Unmatched junction bases numbered 3, after V lost 5 bases and J lost 2 bases. The CDR3 length is 13 residues. Germline V CDR1 and CDR2: DFQATT, SNEGSKA (reference sequence). CDR3 coding DNA: TGCAGTGCTGGGGACTACACCTACAATGAGCAGTTCTTC. Protein: CSAGDYTYNEQFF.

In this sample, this clonotype turned up many times. The chain has TRBV27 and TRBJ2-7; TRBD2 agrees at 10 bases. The CDR3 extends over 16 amino acids. Germline trimming cut 3 bases from V and 4 bases from J; bases unmatched to any gene: 9. Germline CDR1 reads MNHEY; CDR2 reads SMNVEV (reference sequence). DNA of the CDR3: TGTGCCAGCAGTTTTCAGGCTAGCGGGAGAAAGTACGAGCAGTACTTC. Translation: CASSFQASGRKYEQYF.

The chain has TRBV28 and TRBJ2-6; tentative D call: TRBD2 (6 bases). Looked up from germline, CDR1 is MDHEN and CDR2 is SYDVKM. The ends were cut back, 6 bases at V and 2 bases at J, with 17 bases in the middle. CDR3 length equals 17 residues. The DNA for the CDR3 is TGTGCCAGCAGCCCCTCTCGGAGGGTGACTGGGGCCAACGTCCTGACTTTC. Its translation is CASSPSRRVTGANVLTF.

The table lists this clonotype with many counts. J is TRBJ2-7 and V is TRBV27; TRBD2 matches at 11 bases. Unmatched junction bases numbered 6, after V lost 5 bases and J lost 3 bases. Germline lookup yields CDR1 MNHEY and CDR2 SMNVEV (reference sequence). The CDR3 has 15 amino acids. CDR3 residues: CASSELAGELYEQYF. The CDR3 nucleotides read TGTGCCAGCAGTGAACTAGCGGGAGAACTCTACGAGCAGTACTTC.

This clonotype has a handful of counts. The rearrangement links TRBV28 to TRBJ1-2; D gene unclear. Germline V gives CDR1 MDHEN, CDR2 SYDVKM. V gave up 7 bases and J gave up 0 bases, with 15 bases separating them. The CDR3 sequence is 15 residues long. CDR3 in amino acids: CASTYLGISNYGYTF. CDR3 DNA sequence: TGTGCCAGCACTTATCTGGGGATTTCTAACTATGGCTACACCTTC.

This chain joins TRBV11-2 and TRBJ2-4; TRBD1 agrees at 12 bases. CDR3 size: 20 residues. Germline assignment: CDR1 SGHAT and CDR2 FQNNGV. V lost 1 base, J lost 0 bases, and 10 bases stayed unmatched. CDR3 nucleotide sequence: TGTGCCAGCAGCTTAGTTTTGGGACAGGGGGCGAAGGGAGCCAAAAACATTCAGTACTTC. Translated, it gives CASSLVLGQGAKGAKNIQYF.